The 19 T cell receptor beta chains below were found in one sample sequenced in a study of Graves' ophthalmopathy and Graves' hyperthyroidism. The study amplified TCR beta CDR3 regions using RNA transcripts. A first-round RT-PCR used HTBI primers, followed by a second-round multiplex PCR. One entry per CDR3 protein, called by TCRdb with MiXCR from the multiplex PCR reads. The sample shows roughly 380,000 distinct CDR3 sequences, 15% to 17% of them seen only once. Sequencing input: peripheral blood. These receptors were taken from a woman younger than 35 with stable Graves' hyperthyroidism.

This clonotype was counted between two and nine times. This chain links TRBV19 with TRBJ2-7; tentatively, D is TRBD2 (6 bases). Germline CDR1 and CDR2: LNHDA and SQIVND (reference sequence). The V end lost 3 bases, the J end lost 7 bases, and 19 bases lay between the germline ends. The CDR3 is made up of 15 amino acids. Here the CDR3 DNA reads TGTGCCAGTAGTATGGAGGGAGCGGGTTTGAGGGAGCAGTACTTC. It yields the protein CASSMEGAGLREQYF.

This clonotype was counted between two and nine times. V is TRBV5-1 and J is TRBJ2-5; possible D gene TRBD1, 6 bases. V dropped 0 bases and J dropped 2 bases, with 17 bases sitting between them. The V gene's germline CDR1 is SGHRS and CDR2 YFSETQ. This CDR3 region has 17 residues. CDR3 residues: CASSLAGAGLGQETQYF. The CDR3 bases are TGCGCCAGCAGCTTGGCAGGGGCAGGATTAGGGCAAGAGACCCAGTACTTC.

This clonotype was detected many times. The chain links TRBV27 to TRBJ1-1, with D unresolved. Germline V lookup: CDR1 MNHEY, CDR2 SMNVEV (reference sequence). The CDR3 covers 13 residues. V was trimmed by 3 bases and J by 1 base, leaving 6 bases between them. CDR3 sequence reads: CASSFQENTEAFF. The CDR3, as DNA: TGTGCCAGCAGTTTTCAGGAGAACACTGAAGCTTTCTTT.

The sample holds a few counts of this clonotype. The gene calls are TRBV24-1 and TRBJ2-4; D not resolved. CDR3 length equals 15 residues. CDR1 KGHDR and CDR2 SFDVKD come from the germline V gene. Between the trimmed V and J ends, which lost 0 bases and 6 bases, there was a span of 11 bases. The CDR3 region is CATSDLADLGNIQYF. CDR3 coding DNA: TGTGCCACCAGTGATTTGGCGGATCTGGGAAACATTCAGTACTTC.

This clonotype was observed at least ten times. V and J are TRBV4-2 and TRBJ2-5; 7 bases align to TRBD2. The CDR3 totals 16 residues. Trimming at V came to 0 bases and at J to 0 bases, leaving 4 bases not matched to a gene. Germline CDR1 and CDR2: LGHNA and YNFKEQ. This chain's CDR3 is CASSQDPGGYQETQYF. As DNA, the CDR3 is TGTGCCAGCAGCCAAGACCCCGGGGGGTACCAAGAGACCCAGTACTTC.

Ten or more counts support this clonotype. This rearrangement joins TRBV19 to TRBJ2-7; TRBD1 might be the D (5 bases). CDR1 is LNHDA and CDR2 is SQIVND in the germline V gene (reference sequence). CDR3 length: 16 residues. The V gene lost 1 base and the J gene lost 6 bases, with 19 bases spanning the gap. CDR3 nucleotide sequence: TGTGCCAGTAGTATAGGAATAGGCAGGGAAGTATCCGAGCAGTACTTC. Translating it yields CASSIGIGREVSEQYF.

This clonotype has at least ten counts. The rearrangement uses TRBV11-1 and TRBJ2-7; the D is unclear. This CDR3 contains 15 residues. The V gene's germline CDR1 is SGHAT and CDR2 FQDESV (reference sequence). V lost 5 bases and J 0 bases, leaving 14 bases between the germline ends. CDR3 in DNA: TGTGCCAGCAGCCCTCGTTTAGGCGGCTCCTACGAGCAGTACTTC. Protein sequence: CASSPRLGGSYEQYF.

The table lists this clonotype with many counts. Here the CDR3 reads CASSFTGGPETQYF. Written as DNA, the CDR3 is TGTGCCAGCAGCTTCACAGGGGGCCCAGAGACCCAGTACTTC. The chain is built from TRBV11-3 and TRBJ2-5; 9 nucleotides match TRBD1. The CDR3 totals 14 residues. V trimming: 3 bases; J trimming: 4 bases; junction bases outside the gene matches: 3. The germline gives CDR1 SGHNT, CDR2 YENEEA.

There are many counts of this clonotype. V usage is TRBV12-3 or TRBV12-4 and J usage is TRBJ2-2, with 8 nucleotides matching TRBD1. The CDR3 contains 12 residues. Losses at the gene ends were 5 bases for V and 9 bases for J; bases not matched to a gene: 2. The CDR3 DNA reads TGTGCCAGCAGTCAGGGGGCCTGGGAGCTGTTTTTT. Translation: CASSQGAWELFF.

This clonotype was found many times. CDR3 region: CASSYRRSNTGELFF. The CDR3 DNA sequence: TGTGCCAGCAGTTACCGCAGGTCGAACACCGGGGAGCTGTTTTTT. The chain employs TRBV7-2 and TRBJ2-2; the D is unclear. V gave up 6 bases and J gave up 0 bases, with 11 bases separating them. Per germline, CDR1 SGHTA and CDR2 FQGNSA. The CDR3 is 15 residues long.

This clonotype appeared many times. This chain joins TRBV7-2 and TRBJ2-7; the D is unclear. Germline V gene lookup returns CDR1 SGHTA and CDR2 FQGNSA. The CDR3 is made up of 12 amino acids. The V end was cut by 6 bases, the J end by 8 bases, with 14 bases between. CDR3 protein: CASSHQTGQQYF. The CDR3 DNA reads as TGTGCCAGCAGTCACCAGACTGGGCAGCAGTACTTC.

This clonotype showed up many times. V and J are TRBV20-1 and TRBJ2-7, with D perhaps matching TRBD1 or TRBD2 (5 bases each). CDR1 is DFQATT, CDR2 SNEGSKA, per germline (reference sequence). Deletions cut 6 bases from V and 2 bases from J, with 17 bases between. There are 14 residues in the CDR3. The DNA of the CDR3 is TGCAGTGCCACCCGGGACGATTTGCCCTACGAGCAGTACTTC. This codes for CSATRDDLPYEQYF.

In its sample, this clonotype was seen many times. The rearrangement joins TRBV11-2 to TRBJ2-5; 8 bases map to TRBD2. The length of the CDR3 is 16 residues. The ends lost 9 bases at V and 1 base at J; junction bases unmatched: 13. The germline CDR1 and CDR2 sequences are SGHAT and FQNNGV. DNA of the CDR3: TGTGCCAGTCGGCGCGGACTAGCCGAAAGCCAAGAGACCCAGTACTTC. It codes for CASRRGLAESQETQYF.

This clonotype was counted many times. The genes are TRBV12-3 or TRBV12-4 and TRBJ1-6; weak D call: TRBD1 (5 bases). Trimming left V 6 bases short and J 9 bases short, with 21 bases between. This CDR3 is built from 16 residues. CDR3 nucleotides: TGTGCCAGCAGGAACCTCGGGACCCCCGGGGGTTCACCCCTCCACTTT. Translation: CASRNLGTPGGSPLHF.

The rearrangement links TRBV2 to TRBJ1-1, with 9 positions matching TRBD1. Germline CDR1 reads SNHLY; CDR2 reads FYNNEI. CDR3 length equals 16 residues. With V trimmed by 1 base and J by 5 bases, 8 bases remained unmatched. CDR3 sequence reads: CASSEDGTGSSTEAFF. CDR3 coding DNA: TGTGCCAGCAGTGAAGACGGGACAGGGTCTTCAACTGAAGCTTTCTTT. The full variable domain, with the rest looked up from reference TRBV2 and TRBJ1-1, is EPEVTQTPSHQVTQMGQEVILRCVPISNHLYFYWYRQILGQKVEFLVSFYNNEISEKSEIFDDQFSVERPDGSNFTLKIRSTKLEDSAMYFCASSEDGTGSSTEAFFGQGTRLTVV.

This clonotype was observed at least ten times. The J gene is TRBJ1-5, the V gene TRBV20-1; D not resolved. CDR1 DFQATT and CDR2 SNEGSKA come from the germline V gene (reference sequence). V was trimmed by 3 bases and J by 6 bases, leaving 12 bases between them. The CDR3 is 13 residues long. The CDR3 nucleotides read TGCAGTGCTAGCTCCGTTGTTGGTCAGCCCCAGCATTTT. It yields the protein CSASSVVGQPQHF.

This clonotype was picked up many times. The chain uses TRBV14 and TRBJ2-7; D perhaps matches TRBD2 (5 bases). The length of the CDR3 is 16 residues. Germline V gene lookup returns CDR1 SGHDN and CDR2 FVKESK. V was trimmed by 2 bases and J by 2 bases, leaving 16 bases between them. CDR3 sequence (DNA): TGTGCCAGCAGCCAACTTGCAGGCCCGAGGGCCTACGAGCAGTACTTC. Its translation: CASSQLAGPRAYEQYF.

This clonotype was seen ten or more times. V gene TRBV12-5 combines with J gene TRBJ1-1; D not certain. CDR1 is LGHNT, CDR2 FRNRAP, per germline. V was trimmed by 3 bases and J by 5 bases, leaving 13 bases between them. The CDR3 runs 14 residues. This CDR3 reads CASGFTLSGTEAFF. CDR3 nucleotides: TGTGCTAGTGGTTTTACCCTCAGTGGGACTGAAGCTTTCTTT.

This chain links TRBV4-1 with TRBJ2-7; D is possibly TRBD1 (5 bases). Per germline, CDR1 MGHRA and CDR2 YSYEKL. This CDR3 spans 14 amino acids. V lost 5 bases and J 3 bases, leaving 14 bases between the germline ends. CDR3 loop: CASSLEGAVYEQYF. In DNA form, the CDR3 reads TGCGCCAGCAGCTTAGAAGGGGCCGTCTACGAGCAGTACTTC.